This T cell receptor (beta chain) was sequenced for a study of blood T cell repertoires in COVID-19. Whole-study context: Sites in the United States, Italy and Spain provided acute and convalescent COVID-19 samples. The cDNA or gDNA used as material had been derived from T cells, B-cell-depleted T cells, or PBMCs.

Assignments of participants to cohorts depended upon their own reported clinical history. How the authors handled the data: Estimation of nucleated cell counts relied on the amplification of reference gene primers. Only in-frame clones appear in the TCRdb table, and some are missing; sequencing was by immunoSEQ multiplex PCR. The V and J calls and the clone size are those of that table, but D and trimming were determined from the DNA. The sample records roughly 220,000 clones, 88% being singletons. Material for sequencing was PBMCs or T cells enriched from blood (not recorded which). The clonotype was recovered from a woman between 45 and 60 years old with acute COVID-19.

The CDR3 loop reads CASRNPGGAGYGYTF. CDR3 nucleotides: TGTGCCAGCAGGAACCCAGGGGGCGCCGGCTATGGCTACACCTTC. The chain has TRBV6-5 and TRBJ1-2; the match to TRBD1 covers 8 bases. Trimming took 6 bases from V and 4 from J; bases not matched to a gene: 10. CDR1 and CDR2 from the germline V gene are MNHEY and SVGAGI. CDR3 length equals 15 residues.